A single sample is the source of the 3 T cell receptor beta chains below, sequenced in a study of blood T cell repertoires in COVID-19. The method was immunoSEQ multiplex PCR; TCRdb's version includes in-frame clones alone and lacks a portion of them. This sample has 120,000 to 150,000 clones, with about 90% found just once. Sequencing input: peripheral blood. These receptors were taken from a woman over 75 with acute or convalescent COVID-19.

V is TRBV5-6 and J is TRBJ1-3; TRBD1 agrees at 7 bases. This CDR3 contains 17 residues. Germline loops: CDR1 SGHDT, CDR2 YYEEEE. With V trimmed by 0 bases and J by 0 bases, 6 bases remained unmatched. The CDR3 bases are TGTGCCAGCAGCTTGGTAGGGACAGAGAGCTCTGGAAACACCATATATTTT. Protein sequence: CASSLVGTESSGNTIYF.

This chain links TRBV6-2 or TRBV6-3 with TRBJ2-7, with 9 bases aligning to TRBD1. Per germline, CDR1 MNHEY and CDR2 SVGEGT. This CDR3 comprises 14 residues. The V gene end was trimmed by 4 bases and the J gene end by 1 base; junction bases not matched to a gene: 2. The CDR3 DNA reads TGTGCCAGCAGTTTCGGACAGGGGTCCTACGAGCAGTACTTC. Its translation: CASSFGQGSYEQYF.

The chain couples TRBV2 to TRBJ2-5; D remains ambiguous. V lost 4 bases, J lost 2 bases, and 8 bases lay in between. This CDR3 is built from 13 residues. Germline-derived CDR1 and CDR2 are SNHLY and FYNNEI. Here the CDR3 reads CASSVGRQETQYF. DNA for the CDR3: TGTGCCAGCAGTGTTGGCAGGCAAGAGACCCAGTACTTC.